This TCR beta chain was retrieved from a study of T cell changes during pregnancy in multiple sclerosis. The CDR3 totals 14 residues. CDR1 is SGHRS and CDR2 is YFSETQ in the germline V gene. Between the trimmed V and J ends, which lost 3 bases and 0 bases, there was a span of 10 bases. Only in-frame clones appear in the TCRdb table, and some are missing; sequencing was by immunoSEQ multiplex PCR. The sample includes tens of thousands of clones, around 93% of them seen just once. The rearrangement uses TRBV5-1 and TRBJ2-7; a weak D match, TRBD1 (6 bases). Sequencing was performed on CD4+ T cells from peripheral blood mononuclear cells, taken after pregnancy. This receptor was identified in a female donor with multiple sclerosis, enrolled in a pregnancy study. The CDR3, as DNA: TGCGCCAGCAGCTCTACAGGGTTCTCCTACGAGCAGTACTTC. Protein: CASSSTGFSYEQYF.